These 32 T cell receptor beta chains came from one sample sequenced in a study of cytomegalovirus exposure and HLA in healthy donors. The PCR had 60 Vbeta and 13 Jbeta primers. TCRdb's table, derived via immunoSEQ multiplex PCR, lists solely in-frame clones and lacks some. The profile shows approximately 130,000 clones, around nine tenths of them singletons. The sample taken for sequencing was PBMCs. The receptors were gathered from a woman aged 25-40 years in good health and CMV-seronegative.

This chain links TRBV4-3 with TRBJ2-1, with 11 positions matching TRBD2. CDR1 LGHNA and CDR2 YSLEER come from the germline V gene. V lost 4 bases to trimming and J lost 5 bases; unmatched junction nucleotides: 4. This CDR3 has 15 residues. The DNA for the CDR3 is TGCGCCAGCAGCCTCCGACTAGCGGGAAACAATGAGCAGTTCTTC. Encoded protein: CASSLRLAGNNEQFF.

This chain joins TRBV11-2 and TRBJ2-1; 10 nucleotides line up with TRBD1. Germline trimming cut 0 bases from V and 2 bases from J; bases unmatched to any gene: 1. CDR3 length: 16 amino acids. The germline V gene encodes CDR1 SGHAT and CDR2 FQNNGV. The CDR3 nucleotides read TGTGCCAGCAGCTTAGATGGACAGGGGGCCTACAATGAGCAGTTCTTC. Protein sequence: CASSLDGQGAYNEQFF.

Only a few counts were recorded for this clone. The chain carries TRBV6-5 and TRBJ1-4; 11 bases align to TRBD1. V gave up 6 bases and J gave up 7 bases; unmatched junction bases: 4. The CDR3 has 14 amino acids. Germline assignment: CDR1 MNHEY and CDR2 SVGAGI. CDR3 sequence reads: CASSYGTGGEKLFF. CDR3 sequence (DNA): TGTGCCAGCAGCTATGGGACAGGGGGTGAAAAACTGTTTTTT.

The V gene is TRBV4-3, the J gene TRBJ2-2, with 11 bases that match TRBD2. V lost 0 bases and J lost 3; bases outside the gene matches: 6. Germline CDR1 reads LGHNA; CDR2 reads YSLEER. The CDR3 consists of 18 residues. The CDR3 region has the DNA TGCGCCAGCAGCCAAGACCCCCCTAGCGGGGGGTACACCGGGGAGCTGTTTTTT. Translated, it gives CASSQDPPSGGYTGELFF.

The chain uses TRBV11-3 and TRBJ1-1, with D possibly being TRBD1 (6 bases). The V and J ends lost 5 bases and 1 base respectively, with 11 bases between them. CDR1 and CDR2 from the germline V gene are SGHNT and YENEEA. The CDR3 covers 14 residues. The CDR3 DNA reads TGTGCCAGCAGCCCTGGGGGGGCGAACACTGAAGCTTTCTTT. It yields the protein CASSPGGANTEAFF.

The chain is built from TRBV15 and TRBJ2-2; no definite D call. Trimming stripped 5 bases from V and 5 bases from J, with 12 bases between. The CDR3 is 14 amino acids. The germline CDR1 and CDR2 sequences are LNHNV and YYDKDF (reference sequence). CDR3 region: CATSVDFNTGELFF. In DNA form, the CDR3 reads TGTGCCACCAGCGTAGACTTTAATACCGGGGAGCTGTTTTTT.

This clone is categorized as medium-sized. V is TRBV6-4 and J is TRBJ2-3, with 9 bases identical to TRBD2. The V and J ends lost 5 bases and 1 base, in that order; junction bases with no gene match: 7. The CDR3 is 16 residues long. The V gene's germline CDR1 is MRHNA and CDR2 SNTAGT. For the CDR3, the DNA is TGTGCCAGCAGTCCCGACGCTAGCGGGGGCACAGATACGCAGTATTTT. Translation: CASSPDASGGTDTQYF.

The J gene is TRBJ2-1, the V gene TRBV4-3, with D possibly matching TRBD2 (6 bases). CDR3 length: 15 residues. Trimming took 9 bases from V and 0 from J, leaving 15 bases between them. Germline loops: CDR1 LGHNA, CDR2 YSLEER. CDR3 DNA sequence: TGCGCCAGTTCCCAGCGGGCTGGCTCCTACAATGAGCAGTTCTTC. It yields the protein CASSQRAGSYNEQFF.

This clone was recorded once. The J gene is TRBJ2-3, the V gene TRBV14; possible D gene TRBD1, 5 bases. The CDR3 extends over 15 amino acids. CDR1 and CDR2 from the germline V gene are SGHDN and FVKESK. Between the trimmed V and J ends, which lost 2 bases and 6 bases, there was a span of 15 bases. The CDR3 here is CASSQNPRAPDTQYF. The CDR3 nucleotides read TGTGCCAGCAGCCAAAACCCCAGGGCCCCCGATACGCAGTATTTT. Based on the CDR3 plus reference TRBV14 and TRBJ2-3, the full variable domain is EAGVTQFPSHSVIEKGQTVTLRCDPISGHDNLYWYRRVMGKEIKFLLHFVKESKQDESGMPNNRFLAERTGGTYSTLKVQPAELEDSGVYFCASSQNPRAPDTQYFGPGTRLTVL.

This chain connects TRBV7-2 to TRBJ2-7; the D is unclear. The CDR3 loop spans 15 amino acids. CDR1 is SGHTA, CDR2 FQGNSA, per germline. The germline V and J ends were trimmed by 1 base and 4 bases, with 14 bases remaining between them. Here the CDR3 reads CASSLVWSSSYEQYF. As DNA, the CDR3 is TGTGCCAGCAGCTTAGTCTGGAGCTCTAGTTACGAGCAGTACTTC.

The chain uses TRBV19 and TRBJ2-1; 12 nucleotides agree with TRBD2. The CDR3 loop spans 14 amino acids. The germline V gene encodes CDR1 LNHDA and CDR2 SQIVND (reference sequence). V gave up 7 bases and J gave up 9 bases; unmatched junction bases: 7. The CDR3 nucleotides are TGTGCCAGTACCCTGACTAGCGGGAGAAGTGAGCAGTTCTTC. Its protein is CASTLTSGRSEQFF.

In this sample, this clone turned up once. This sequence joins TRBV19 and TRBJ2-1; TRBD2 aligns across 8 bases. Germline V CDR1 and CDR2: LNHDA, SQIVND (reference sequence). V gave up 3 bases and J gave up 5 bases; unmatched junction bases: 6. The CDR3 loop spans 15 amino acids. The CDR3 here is CASSIASGHNNEQFF. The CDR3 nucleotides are TGTGCCAGTAGTATCGCTAGCGGGCACAACAATGAGCAGTTCTTC.

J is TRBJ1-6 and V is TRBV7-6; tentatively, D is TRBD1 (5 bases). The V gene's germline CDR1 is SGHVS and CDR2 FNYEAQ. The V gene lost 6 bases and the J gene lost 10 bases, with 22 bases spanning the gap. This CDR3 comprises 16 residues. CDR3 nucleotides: TGTGCCAGCAGTTCGAGGGTTCGGGGCCGGGGGTCACCCCTCCACTTT. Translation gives CASSSRVRGRGSPLHF. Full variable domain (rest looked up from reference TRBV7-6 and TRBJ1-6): GAGVSQSPRYKVTKRGQDVALRCDPISGHVSLYWYRQALGQGPEFLTYFNYEAQQDKSGLPNDRFSAERPEGSISTLTIQRTEQRDSAMYRCASSSRVRGRGSPLHFGNGTRLTVT.

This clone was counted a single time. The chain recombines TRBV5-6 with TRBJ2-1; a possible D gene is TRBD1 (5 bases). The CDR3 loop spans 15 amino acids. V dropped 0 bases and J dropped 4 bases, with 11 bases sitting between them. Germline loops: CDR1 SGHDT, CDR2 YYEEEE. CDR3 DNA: TGTGCCAGCAGCTTGGTTCCAGGGTCTTACAATGAGCAGTTCTTC. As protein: CASSLVPGSYNEQFF.

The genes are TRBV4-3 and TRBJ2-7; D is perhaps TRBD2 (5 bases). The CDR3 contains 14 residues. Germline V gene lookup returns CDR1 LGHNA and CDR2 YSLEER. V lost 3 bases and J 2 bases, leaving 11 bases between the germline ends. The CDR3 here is CASSQTDGTYEQYF. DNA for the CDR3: TGCGCCAGCAGCCAGACGGACGGGACCTACGAGCAGTACTTC.

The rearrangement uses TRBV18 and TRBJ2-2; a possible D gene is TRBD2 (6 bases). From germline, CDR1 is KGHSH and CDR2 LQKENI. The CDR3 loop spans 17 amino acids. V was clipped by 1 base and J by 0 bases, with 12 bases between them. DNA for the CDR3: TGTGCCAGCTCACCACAGAGTGGGGGGACGAACACCGGGGAGCTGTTTTTT. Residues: CASSPQSGGTNTGELFF.

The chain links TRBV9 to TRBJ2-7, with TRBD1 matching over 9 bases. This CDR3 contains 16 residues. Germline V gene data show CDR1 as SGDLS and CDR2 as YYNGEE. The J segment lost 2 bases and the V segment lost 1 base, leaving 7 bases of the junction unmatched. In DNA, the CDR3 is TGTGCCAGCAGCGTAAAGGACAGGGGTCTCCCCTACGAGCAGTACTTC. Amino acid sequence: CASSVKDRGLPYEQYF.

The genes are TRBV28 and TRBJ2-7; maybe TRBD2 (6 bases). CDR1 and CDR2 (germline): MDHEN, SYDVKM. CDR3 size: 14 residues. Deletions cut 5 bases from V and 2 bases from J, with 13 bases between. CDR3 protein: CASSPRTNPYEQYF. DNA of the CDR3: TGTGCCAGCAGTCCCCGGACTAACCCCTACGAGCAGTACTTC.

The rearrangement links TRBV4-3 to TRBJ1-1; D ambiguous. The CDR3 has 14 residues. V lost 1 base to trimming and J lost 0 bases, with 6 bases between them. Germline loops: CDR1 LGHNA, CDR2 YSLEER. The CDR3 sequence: CASSQGLLNTEAFF. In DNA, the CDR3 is TGCGCCAGCAGCCAAGGACTCCTGAACACTGAAGCTTTCTTT.

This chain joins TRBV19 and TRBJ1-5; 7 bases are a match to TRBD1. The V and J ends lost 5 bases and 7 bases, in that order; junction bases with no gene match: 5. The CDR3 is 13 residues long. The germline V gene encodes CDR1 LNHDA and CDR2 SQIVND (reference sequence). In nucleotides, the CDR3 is TGTGCCAGTAGTCCCGACAGGGTACAGCCCCAGCATTTT. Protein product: CASSPDRVQPQHF.

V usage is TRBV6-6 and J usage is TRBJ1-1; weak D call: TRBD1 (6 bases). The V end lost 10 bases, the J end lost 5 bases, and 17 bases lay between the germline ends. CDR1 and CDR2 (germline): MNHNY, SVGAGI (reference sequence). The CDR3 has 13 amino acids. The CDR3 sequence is CATFRGGRTEAFF. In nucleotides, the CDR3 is TGTGCCACCTTCCGGGGGGGGCGGACTGAAGCTTTCTTT.

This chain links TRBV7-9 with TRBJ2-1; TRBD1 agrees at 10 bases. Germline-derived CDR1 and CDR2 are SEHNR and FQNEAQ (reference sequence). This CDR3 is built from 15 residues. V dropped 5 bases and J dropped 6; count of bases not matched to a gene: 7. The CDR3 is CASSITGTGANEQFF. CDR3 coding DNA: TGTGCCAGCAGCATAACCGGGACAGGGGCCAATGAGCAGTTCTTC.

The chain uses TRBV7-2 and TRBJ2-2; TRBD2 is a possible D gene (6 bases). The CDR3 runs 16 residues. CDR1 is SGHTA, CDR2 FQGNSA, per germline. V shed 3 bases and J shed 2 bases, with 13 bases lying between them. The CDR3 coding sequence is TGTGCCAGCAGCTTTCATTCGGCGGGAAACACCGGGGAGCTGTTTTTT. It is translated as CASSFHSAGNTGELFF.

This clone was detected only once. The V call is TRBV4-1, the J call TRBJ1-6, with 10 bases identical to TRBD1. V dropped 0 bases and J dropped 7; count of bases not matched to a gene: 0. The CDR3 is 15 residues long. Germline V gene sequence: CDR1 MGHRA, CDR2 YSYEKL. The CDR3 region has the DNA TGCGCCAGCAGCCAAGAGGGACAGGGGAATTCACCCCTCCACTTT. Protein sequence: CASSQEGQGNSPLHF.

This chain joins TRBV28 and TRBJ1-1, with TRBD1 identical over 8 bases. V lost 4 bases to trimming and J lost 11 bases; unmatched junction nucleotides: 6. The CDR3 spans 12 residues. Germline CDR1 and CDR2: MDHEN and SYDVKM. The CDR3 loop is CASSYPDREAFF. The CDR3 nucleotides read TGTGCCAGCAGTTACCCGGACAGGGAGGCTTTCTTT.

Written as DNA, the CDR3 is TGCGCCAGCAGCACAACCCCGGGGGGCAATGAGCAGTTCTTC. This codes for CASSTTPGGNEQFF. V gene TRBV5-1 combines with J gene TRBJ2-1, with TRBD2 matching over 7 bases. The J segment lost 6 bases and the V segment lost 4 bases, leaving 7 bases of the junction unmatched. The CDR3 is 14 amino acids. Germline V CDR1 and CDR2: SGHRS, YFSETQ.

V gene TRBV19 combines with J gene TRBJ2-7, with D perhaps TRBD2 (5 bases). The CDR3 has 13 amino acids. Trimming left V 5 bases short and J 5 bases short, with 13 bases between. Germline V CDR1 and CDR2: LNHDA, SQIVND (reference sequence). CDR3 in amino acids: CASSGLGVNEQYF. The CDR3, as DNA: TGTGCCAGTAGTGGTTTGGGAGTCAACGAGCAGTACTTC.

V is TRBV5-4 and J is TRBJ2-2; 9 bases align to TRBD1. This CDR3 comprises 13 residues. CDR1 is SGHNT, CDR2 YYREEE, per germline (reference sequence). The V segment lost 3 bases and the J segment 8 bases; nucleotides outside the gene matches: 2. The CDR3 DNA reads TGTGCCAGCAGCTGGGACAGGGCGGGGGAGCTGTTTTTT. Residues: CASSWDRAGELFF.

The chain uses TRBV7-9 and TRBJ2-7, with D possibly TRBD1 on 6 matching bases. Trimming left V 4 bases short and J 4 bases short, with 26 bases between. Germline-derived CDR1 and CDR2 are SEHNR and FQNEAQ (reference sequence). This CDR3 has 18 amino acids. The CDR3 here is CASSSPGSNQLGAYEQYF. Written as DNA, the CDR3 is TGTGCCAGCAGCTCACCAGGGTCAAACCAATTGGGGGCATACGAGCAGTACTTC.

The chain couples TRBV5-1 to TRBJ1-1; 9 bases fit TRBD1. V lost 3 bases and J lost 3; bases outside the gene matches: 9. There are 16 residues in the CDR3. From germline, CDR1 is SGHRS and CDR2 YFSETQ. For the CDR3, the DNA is TGCGCCAGCAGCTCCCCTACGGGACAGGGAGACACTGAAGCTTTCTTT. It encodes CASSSPTGQGDTEAFF.

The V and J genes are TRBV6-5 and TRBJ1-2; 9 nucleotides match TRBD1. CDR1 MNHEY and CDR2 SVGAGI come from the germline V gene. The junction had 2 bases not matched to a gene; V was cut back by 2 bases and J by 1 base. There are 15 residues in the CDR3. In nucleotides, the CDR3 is TGTGCCAGCAGTTACGAGACAGGGGGTAACTATGGCTACACCTTC. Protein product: CASSYETGGNYGYTF.

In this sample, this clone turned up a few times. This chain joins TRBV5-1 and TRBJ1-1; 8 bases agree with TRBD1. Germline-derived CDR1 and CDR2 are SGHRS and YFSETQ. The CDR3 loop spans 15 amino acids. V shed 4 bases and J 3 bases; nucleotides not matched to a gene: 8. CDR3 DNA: TGCGCCAGCAGCAAAGGGACAGGCGGATACACTGAAGCTTTCTTT. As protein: CASSKGTGGYTEAFF.